This TCR beta chain emerged from a study of T cell repertoires in cytomegalovirus infection. About the study: Matching HLA type and CMV infection were both indicated by public TCR beta signatures. Study outcomes and limitations: Predominance within the ex vivo response was attributable to HLA-C-restricted CMV-specific TCR beta clonotypes.

This clonotype came up many times. The antigen is not known. TCRdb re-called the reads with MiXCR, one entry per CDR3 protein. The table has about 460,000 distinct CDR3 sequences, approximately 11% seen once. The CDR3 is made up of 15 amino acids. V was cut by 2 bases and J by 1 base, with 9 bases left in between. In germline, CDR1 is SGHTA, CDR2 FQGNSA. The clonotype comes from a human donor in good health (CMV status not recorded). Some clones in this sample may be carry-over from other donors' samples. The chain has TRBV7-2 and TRBJ1-5; unclear D gene. What was sequenced was PBMCs. DNA for the CDR3: TGTGCCAGCAGCTTATGGGGTGGAAGCAATCAGCCCCAGCATTTT. Its protein product is CASSLWGGSNQPQHF.